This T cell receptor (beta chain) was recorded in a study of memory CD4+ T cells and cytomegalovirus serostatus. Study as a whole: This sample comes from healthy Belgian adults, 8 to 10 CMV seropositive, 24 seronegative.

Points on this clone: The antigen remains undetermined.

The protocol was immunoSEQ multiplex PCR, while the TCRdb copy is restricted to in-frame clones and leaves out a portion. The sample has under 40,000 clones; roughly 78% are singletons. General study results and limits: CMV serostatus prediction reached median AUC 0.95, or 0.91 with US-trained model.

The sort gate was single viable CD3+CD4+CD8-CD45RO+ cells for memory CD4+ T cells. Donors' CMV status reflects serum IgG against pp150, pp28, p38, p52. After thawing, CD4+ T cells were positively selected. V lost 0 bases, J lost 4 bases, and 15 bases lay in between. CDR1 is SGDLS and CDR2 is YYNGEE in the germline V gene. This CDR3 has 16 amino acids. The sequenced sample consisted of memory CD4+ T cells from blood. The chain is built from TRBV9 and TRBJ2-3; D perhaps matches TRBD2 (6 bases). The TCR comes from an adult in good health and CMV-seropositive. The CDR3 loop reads CASSVAPGGGADTQYF. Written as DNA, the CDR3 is TGTGCCAGCAGCGTAGCCCCCGGGGGTGGGGCAGATACGCAGTATTTT.